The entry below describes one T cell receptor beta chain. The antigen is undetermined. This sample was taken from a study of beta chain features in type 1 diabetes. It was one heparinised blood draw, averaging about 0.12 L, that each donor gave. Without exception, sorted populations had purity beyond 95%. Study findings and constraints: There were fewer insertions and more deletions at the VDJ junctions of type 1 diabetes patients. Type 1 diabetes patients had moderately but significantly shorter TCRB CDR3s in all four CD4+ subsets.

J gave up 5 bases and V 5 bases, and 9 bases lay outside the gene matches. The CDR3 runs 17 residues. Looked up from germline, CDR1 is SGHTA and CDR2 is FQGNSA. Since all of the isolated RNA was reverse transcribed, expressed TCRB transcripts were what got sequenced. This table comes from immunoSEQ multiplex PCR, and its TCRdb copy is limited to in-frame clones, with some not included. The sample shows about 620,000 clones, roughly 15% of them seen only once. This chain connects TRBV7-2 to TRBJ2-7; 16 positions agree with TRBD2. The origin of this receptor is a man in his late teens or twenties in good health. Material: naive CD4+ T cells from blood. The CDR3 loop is CASSPPGLAGGPHEQYF. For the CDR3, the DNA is TGTGCCAGCAGCCCACCGGGACTAGCGGGAGGGCCCCACGAGCAGTACTTC.